Below are 2 T cell receptor beta chains sequenced from a single sample in a study of cytomegalovirus exposure and HLA in healthy donors. TCRdb's table, derived via immunoSEQ multiplex PCR, lists solely in-frame clones and lacks some. The sample has about 130,000 clones; around 89% are singletons. The sample consisted of PBMCs. These receptors all stem from a woman in her 30s in good health and CMV-seropositive.

The V gene is TRBV2, the J gene TRBJ1-6; D gene uncertain. CDR1 and CDR2 from the germline V gene are SNHLY and FYNNEI. The CDR3 contains 13 residues. Deletions cut 2 bases from V and 7 bases from J, with 6 bases between. CDR3 residues: CASSEFKNSPLHF. DNA for the CDR3: TGTGCCAGCAGTGAATTTAAAAATTCACCCCTCCACTTT.

The rearrangement links TRBV6-5 to TRBJ1-2; 7 bases match TRBD1. Germline V lookup: CDR1 MNHEY, CDR2 SVGAGI. J was trimmed by 2 bases and V by 5 bases; bases with no gene match: 2. The CDR3 totals 13 residues. This chain's CDR3 is CASSRDRNYGYTF. The CDR3 DNA sequence: TGTGCCAGCAGTCGGGACAGAAACTATGGCTACACCTTC.